This T cell receptor beta chain was captured in a study of cytomegalovirus exposure and HLA in healthy donors. Study-wide findings and caveats: What TCR beta sequences reportedly achieved was accurate prediction of HLA-A and HLA-B alleles in most subjects. In a later analysis, donors in an Asian-associated ancestry cluster reportedly had fewer N-insertions in productive TCRs than the cohort mean.

Each donor was healthy, and each was a bone marrow donor. For this clone: The antigen remains undetermined.

PCR employed 60 Vbeta and 13 Jbeta primers. Assay: immunoSEQ multiplex PCR; the TCRdb copy retains only in-frame clones and omits some. The profile shows around 140,000 clones, 75% to 90% of them singletons. The CDR3 loop spans 12 amino acids. The V and J ends lost 8 bases and 5 bases, in that order; junction bases with no gene match: 7. Germline CDR1 and CDR2: GTSNPN and SVGIG (reference sequence). The TCR originated in a man aged 35 to 55 in good health and CMV-seronegative. Sequenced material: PBMCs. This chain links TRBV30 with TRBJ2-7, with TRBD1 identical over 9 bases. CDR3 protein: CATDRGLDEQYF. The CDR3 DNA sequence: TGTGCCACGGACAGGGGCCTGGACGAGCAGTACTTC.